This is a list of T cell receptor beta chains from one sample in a study of cytomegalovirus exposure and HLA in healthy donors. The table came from immunoSEQ multiplex PCR; TCRdb's copy has only in-frame clones and leaves some out. The sample table includes roughly 110,000 clones. The specimen was PBMCs. The receptors shown here come from a man aged 40-55 years in good health and CMV-seropositive. Each CDR3 is given with its conserved first and last residue. The D gene is left open where the match is weak. Rows give clone size only sometimes, using once, few, many, or a class for an expanded clone.

V: TRBV27
J: TRBJ2-7
D: NA
size: NA
CDR3: CASSFAGRTYEQYF
DNA: TGTGCCAGCAGTTTCGCGGGTCGAACCTACGAGCAGTACTTC

V: TRBV7-9
J: TRBJ1-1
D: NA
size: NA
CDR3: CASSQYRSTWMNTEAFF
DNA: TGTGCCAGCAGCCAATATCGGAGTACTTGGATGAACACTGAAGCTTTCTTT

V: TRBV19
J: TRBJ2-2
D: TRBD2
size: NA
CDR3: CASSIQTSGTPGELFF
DNA: TGTGCCAGTAGTATTCAGACTAGCGGGACGCCCGGGGAGCTGTTTTTT

V: TRBV18
J: TRBJ1-4
D: NA
size: NA
CDR3: CASSLKEKLFF
DNA: TGTGCCAGCTCACTTAAAGAAAAACTGTTTTTT

V: TRBV5-8
J: TRBJ2-5
D: NA
size: NA
CDR3: CASSLGGGETQYF
DNA: TGTGCCAGCAGCTTAGGAGGAGGCGAGACCCAGTACTTC

V: TRBV19
J: TRBJ2-6
D: NA
size: NA
CDR3: CASSPLQGLTGANVLTF
DNA: TGTGCCAGTAGCCCCCTTCAGGGATTAACTGGGGCCAACGTCCTGACTTTC

V: TRBV6-5
J: TRBJ2-1
D: NA
size: NA
CDR3: CASSPEGRSNEQFF
DNA: TGTGCCAGCAGTCCGGAGGGTCGTTCTAATGAGCAGTTCTTC

V: TRBV11-2
J: TRBJ2-7
D: NA
size: NA
CDR3: CASSLGPASRSSYEQYF
DNA: TGTGCCAGCAGCTTAGGACCCGCTAGTCGGAGCTCCTACGAGCAGTACTTC

V: TRBV9
J: TRBJ2-2
D: TRBD1
size: NA
CDR3: CASSAAGTGELSGELFF
DNA: TGTGCCAGCAGCGCCGCCGGGACAGGGGAATTGAGCGGGGAGCTGTTTTTT

V: TRBV4-3
J: TRBJ2-7
D: TRBD2
size: NA
CDR3: CASSQGLAKSYEQYF
DNA: TGCGCCAGCAGCCAAGGACTAGCAAAGAGCTACGAGCAGTACTTC

V: TRBV7-3
J: TRBJ1-1
D: NA
size: NA
CDR3: CASSLRVADTEAFF
DNA: TGTGCCAGCAGCTTAAGGGTAGCAGACACTGAAGCTTTCTTT

V: TRBV2
J: TRBJ2-6
D: TRBD1
size: NA
CDR3: CASSGGWGTATGANVLTF
DNA: TGTGCCAGCAGTGGGGGATGGGGGACAGCCACTGGGGCCAACGTCCTGACTTTC

V: TRBV7-3
J: TRBJ2-7
D: TRBD1
size: NA
CDR3: CASRNTDRGDSYEQYF
DNA: TGTGCCAGCAGGAACACGGACAGGGGGGATTCCTACGAGCAGTACTTC

V: TRBV7-9
J: TRBJ1-1
D: NA
size: NA
CDR3: CASSLTPGLTEAFF
DNA: TGTGCCAGCAGCTTAACTCCGGGACTCACTGAAGCTTTCTTT

V: TRBV18
J: TRBJ2-1
D: NA
size: NA
CDR3: CASSPALGGDEQFF
DNA: TGTGCCAGCTCACCAGCTTTAGGAGGTGATGAGCAGTTCTTC

V: TRBV29-1
J: TRBJ1-5
D: NA
size: NA
CDR3: CSARTDSNQPQHF
DNA: TGCAGCGCCCGGACAGACTCCAATCAGCCCCAGCATTTT

V: TRBV28
J: TRBJ2-1
D: TRBD1
size: NA
CDR3: CASRPPGQGTNEQFF
DNA: TGTGCCAGCAGACCTCCGGGACAGGGTACTAATGAGCAGTTCTTC

V: TRBV11-2
J: TRBJ1-3
D: NA
size: NA
CDR3: CASSLRGRGLSSGNTIYF
DNA: TGTGCCAGCAGCTTGAGAGGCCGGGGTCTTAGCTCTGGAAACACCATATATTTT

V: TRBV7-3
J: TRBJ2-1
D: NA
size: NA
CDR3: CASSLTTAYNEQFF
DNA: TGTGCCAGCAGCTTAACGACTGCCTACAATGAGCAGTTCTTC

V: TRBV5-1
J: TRBJ2-3
D: TRBD1
size: NA
CDR3: CASSHSGTGISDTQYF
DNA: TGCGCCAGCAGCCATTCCGGGACAGGGATATCAGATACGCAGTATTTT

V: TRBV5-1
J: TRBJ2-2
D: TRBD2
size: NA
CDR3: CASSVRLAGAPGELFF
DNA: TGCGCCAGCAGCGTTCGACTAGCGGGAGCCCCCGGGGAGCTGTTTTTT

V: TRBV28
J: TRBJ2-1
D: TRBD1
size: NA
CDR3: CASSFMGQATSSYNEQFF
DNA: TGTGCCAGCAGTTTTATGGGACAGGCCACCTCTTCCTACAATGAGCAGTTCTTC

V: TRBV27
J: TRBJ2-7
D: NA
size: NA
CDR3: CASSLNRVQDEQYF
DNA: TGTGCCAGCAGTTTAAACAGGGTCCAAGACGAGCAGTACTTC

V: TRBV27
J: TRBJ2-2
D: TRBD1
size: NA
CDR3: CASSLTGANTGELFF
DNA: TGTGCCAGCAGTTTAACAGGGGCGAACACCGGGGAGCTGTTTTTT

V: TRBV6-6
J: TRBJ2-7
D: NA
size: NA
CDR3: CASTNRGLDGEQYF
DNA: TGTGCCAGCACGAATAGGGGCCTAGATGGGGAGCAGTACTTC

V: TRBV18
J: TRBJ2-3
D: TRBD1
size: NA
CDR3: CASSPGTGGGTDTQYF
DNA: TGTGCCAGCTCACCTGGGACAGGGGGCGGCACAGATACGCAGTATTTT

V: TRBV5-6
J: TRBJ1-4
D: NA
size: NA
CDR3: CASSLRSYEKLFF
DNA: TGTGCCAGCAGCTTGAGGAGTTATGAAAAACTGTTTTTT

V: TRBV5-1
J: TRBJ2-2
D: TRBD2
size: NA
CDR3: CASSSTQLAGGGTGELFF
DNA: TGCGCCAGCAGCTCGACCCAACTAGCGGGAGGAGGAACCGGGGAGCTGTTTTTT

V: TRBV7-8
J: TRBJ2-7
D: TRBD1
size: NA
CDR3: CASSLLDRGPYEQYF
DNA: TGTGCCAGCAGCTTATTAGACAGGGGCCCCTACGAGCAGTACTTC

V: TRBV28
J: TRBJ2-1
D: TRBD1
size: NA
CDR3: CATLTGMNEQFF
DNA: TGTGCCACCCTGACAGGGATGAATGAGCAGTTCTTC

V: TRBV2
J: TRBJ1-4
D: NA
size: NA
CDR3: CASSAGLLWATNEKLFF
DNA: TGTGCCAGCAGTGCCGGGTTACTATGGGCAACTAATGAAAAACTGTTTTTT

V: TRBV13
J: TRBJ2-7
D: TRBD2
size: NA
CDR3: CASSLTGLAGRSYEQYF
DNA: TGTGCCAGCAGCCTGACAGGACTAGCGGGAAGGTCCTACGAGCAGTACTTC

V: TRBV7-8
J: TRBJ2-2
D: NA
size: NA
CDR3: CATSENKNEGRWWTGELFF
DNA: TGTGCCACCTCGGAAAACAAAAATGAGGGAAGATGGTGGACCGGGGAGCTGTTTTTT

V: TRBV5-4
J: TRBJ1-5
D: NA
size: NA
CDR3: CASSLDTGQPQHF
DNA: TGTGCCAGCAGCCTGGACACAGGACAGCCCCAGCATTTT

V: TRBV28
J: TRBJ2-1
D: NA
size: medium-sized
CDR3: CASSLRPINEQFF
DNA: TGTGCCAGCAGCCTTCGCCCTATCAATGAGCAGTTCTTC

V: TRBV9
J: TRBJ2-6
D: NA
size: NA
CDR3: CASSPRLSGANVLTF
DNA: TGTGCCAGCAGCCCAAGACTCTCTGGGGCCAACGTCCTGACTTTC

V: TRBV7-8
J: TRBJ2-3
D: TRBD2
size: NA
CDR3: CASSPSGRTTDTQYF
DNA: TGTGCCAGCAGCCCGAGCGGGAGGACCACAGATACGCAGTATTTT

V: TRBV5-6
J: TRBJ2-5
D: TRBD1
size: NA
CDR3: CASSSLQGSQETQYF
DNA: TGTGCCAGCAGCTCCTTACAGGGGTCCCAAGAGACCCAGTACTTC

V: TRBV6-6
J: TRBJ2-7
D: TRBD1
size: NA
CDR3: CASRIPGQGDYEQYF
DNA: TGTGCCAGCAGAATACCGGGACAGGGGGATTACGAGCAGTACTTC

V: TRBV19
J: TRBJ2-7
D: TRBD1
size: NA
CDR3: CASSIQDRGGYEQYF
DNA: TGTGCCAGTAGTATACAAGACAGGGGAGGCTACGAGCAGTACTTC

V: TRBV28
J: TRBJ2-1
D: NA
size: NA
CDR3: CASSSSLDSEQFF
DNA: TGTGCCAGCAGTTCGTCACTGGACTCGGAGCAGTTCTTC

V: TRBV6-6
J: TRBJ2-3
D: TRBD2
size: NA
CDR3: CASSSGLPLTDTQYF
DNA: TGTGCCAGCAGTTCGGGACTACCGCTCACAGATACGCAGTATTTT

V: TRBV30
J: TRBJ2-7
D: TRBD1
size: NA
CDR3: CAWSNTGGTTYEQYF
DNA: TGTGCCTGGAGCAACACAGGGGGGACGACCTACGAGCAGTACTTC

V: TRBV27
J: TRBJ2-7
D: NA
size: NA
CDR3: CASSQDSSYEQYF
DNA: TGTGCCAGCAGTCAAGACAGCTCCTACGAGCAGTACTTC

V: TRBV10-3
J: TRBJ1-2
D: NA
size: NA
CDR3: CAITAGLSGYGYTF
DNA: TGTGCCATCACTGCAGGACTGAGTGGCTATGGCTACACCTTC

V: TRBV6-5
J: TRBJ2-1
D: TRBD2
size: NA
CDR3: CASSRTSGILNEQFF
DNA: TGTGCCAGCAGCCGGACTAGCGGCATTCTCAATGAGCAGTTCTTC

V: TRBV6-4
J: TRBJ2-1
D: NA
size: NA
CDR3: CASSEGRSYNEQFF
DNA: TGTGCCAGCAGTGAAGGCCGGAGCTACAATGAGCAGTTCTTC

V: TRBV7-9
J: TRBJ1-2
D: NA
size: NA
CDR3: CASSLGRNPLKGYTF
DNA: TGTGCCAGCAGCTTAGGGCGGAACCCTCTGAAGGGCTACACCTTC

V: TRBV5-1
J: TRBJ2-5
D: NA
size: NA
CDR3: CASSLEPGTGETQYF
DNA: TGCGCCAGCAGCTTGGAACCGGGAACAGGGGAGACCCAGTACTTC

V: TRBV5-1
J: TRBJ2-1
D: NA
size: NA
CDR3: CASSSFGYDEQFF
DNA: TGCGCCAGCAGCTCCTTCGGTTACGATGAGCAGTTCTTC